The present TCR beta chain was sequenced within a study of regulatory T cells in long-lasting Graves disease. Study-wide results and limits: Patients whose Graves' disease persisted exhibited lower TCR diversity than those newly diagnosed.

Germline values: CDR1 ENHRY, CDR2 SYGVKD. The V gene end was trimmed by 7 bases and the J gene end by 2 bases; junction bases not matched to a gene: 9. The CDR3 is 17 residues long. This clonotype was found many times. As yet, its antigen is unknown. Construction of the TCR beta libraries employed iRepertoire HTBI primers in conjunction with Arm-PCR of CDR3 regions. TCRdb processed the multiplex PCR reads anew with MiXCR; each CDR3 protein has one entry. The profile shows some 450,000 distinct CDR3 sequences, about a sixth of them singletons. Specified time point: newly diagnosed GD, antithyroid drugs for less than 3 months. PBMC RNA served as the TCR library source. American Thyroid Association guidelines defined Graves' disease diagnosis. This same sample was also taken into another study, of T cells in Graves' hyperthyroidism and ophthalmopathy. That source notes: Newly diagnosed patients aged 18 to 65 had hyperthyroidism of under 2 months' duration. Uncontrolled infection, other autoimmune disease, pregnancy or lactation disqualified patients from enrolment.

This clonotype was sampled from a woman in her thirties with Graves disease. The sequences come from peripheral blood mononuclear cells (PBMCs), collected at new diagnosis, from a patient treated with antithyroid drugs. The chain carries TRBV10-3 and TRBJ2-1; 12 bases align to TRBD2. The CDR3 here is CAIIGTSGRNPYNEQFF. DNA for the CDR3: TGTGCCATCATCGGAACTAGCGGGAGGAATCCCTACAATGAGCAGTTCTTC.